These 5 T cell receptor beta chains share one sample of origin, sequenced in a study of metastatic and nonmetastatic thyroid tumors. TCRdb recomputed clones from the PCR reads via MiXCR. Of tens of thousands of clones listed, around 25% are singletons. Among the patients, none had received any treatment before thyroid surgery. The specimen was blood. The source of these receptors is a male donor with papillary thyroid cancer or a benign thyroid nodule (not recorded which). Some clones in this sample may be carry-over from other donors' samples.

The chain couples TRBV7-9 to TRBJ2-7; 9 bases are shared with TRBD2. The CDR3 has 15 amino acids. V shed 5 bases and J 0 bases; nucleotides not matched to a gene: 5. Germline V gene lookup returns CDR1 SEHNR and CDR2 FQNEAQ (reference sequence). The CDR3 DNA follows: TGTGCCAGCAGCCCCGGGACTAGCAACTCCTACGAGCAGTACTTC. Translating it yields CASSPGTSNSYEQYF.

This clone was counted many times. CDR3 amino acids: CSARLGLANYNEQFF. Here the CDR3 DNA reads TGCAGTGCTAGACTAGGACTAGCGAACTACAATGAGCAGTTCTTC. The chain uses TRBV20-1 and TRBJ2-1; 9 bases fit TRBD2. CDR1 DFQATT and CDR2 SNEGSKA come from the germline V gene (reference sequence). Trimming cost V 2 bases and J 3 bases; bases outside gene matches: 5. CDR3 length equals 15 residues.

The rearrangement links TRBV4-2 to TRBJ2-5, with TRBD1 matching 8 bases. Germline CDR1 LGHNA, CDR2 YNFKEQ. The CDR3 sequence is 15 residues long. Losses at the gene ends were 3 bases for V and 4 bases for J; bases not matched to a gene: 7. The CDR3 bases are TGTGCCAGCAGCCAGAGACAGGGGCAGGGAGAGACCCAGTACTTC. Protein: CASSQRQGQGETQYF.

This clone has only a few counts. The rearrangement joins TRBV6-4 to TRBJ2-1; D is unclear. This CDR3 spans 15 amino acids. The germline gives CDR1 MRHNA, CDR2 SNTAGT. Trimming took off 0 bases at V and 1 base at J, with 7 bases between the two ends. Here the CDR3 reads CASSDSSDSYNEQFF. DNA of the CDR3: TGTGCCAGCAGTGACTCGTCGGATTCCTACAATGAGCAGTTCTTC.

Remarks on this clone: Possible read error: a much larger clone is one base away. CDR3 sequence reads: CSARGWSPQQFF. The CDR3 DNA is TGCAGTGCTCGTGGGTGGTCTCCTCAGCAGTTCTTC. The gene calls are TRBV20-1 and TRBJ2-1; no definite D call. The CDR3 contains 12 residues. The germline CDR1 and CDR2 sequences are DFQATT and SNEGSKA (reference sequence). V was cut by 5 bases and J by 11 bases, with 16 bases left in between.